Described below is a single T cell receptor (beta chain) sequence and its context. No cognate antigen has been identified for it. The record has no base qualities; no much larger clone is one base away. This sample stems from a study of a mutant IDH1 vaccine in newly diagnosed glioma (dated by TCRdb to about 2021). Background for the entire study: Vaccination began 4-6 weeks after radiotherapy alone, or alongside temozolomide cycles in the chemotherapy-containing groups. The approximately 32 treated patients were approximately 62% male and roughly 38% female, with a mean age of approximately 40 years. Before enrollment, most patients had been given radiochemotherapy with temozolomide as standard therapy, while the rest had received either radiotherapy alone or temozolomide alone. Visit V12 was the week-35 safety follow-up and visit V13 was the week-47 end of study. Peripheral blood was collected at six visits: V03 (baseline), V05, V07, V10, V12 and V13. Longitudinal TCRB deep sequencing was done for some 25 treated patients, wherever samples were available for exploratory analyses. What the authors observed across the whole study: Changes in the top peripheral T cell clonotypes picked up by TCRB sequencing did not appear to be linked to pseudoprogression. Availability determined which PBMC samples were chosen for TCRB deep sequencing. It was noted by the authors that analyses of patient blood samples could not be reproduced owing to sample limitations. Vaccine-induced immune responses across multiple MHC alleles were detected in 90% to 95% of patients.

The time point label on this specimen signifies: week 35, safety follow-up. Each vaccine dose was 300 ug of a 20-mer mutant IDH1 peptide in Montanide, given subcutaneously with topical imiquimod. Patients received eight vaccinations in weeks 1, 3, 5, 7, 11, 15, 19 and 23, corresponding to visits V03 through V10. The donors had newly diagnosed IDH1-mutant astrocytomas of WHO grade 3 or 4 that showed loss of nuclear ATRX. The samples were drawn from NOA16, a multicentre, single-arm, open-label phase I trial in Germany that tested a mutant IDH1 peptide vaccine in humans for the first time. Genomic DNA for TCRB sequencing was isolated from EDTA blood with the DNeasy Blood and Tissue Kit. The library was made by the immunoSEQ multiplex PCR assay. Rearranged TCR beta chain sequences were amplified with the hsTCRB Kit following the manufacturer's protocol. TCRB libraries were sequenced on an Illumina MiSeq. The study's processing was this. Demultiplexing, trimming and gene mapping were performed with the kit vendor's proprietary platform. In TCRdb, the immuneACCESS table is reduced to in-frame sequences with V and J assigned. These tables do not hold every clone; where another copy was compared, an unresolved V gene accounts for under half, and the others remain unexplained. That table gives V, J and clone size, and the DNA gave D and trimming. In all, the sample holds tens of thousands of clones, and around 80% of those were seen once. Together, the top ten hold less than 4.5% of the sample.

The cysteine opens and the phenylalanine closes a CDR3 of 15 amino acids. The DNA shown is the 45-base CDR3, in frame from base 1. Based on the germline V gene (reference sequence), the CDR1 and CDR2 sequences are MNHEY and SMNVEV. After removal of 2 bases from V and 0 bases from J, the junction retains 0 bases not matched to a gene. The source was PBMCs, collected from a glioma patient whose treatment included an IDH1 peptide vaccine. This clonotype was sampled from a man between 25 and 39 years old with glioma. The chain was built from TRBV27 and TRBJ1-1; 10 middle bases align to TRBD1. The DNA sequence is TGTGCCAGCAGTTTAGGACAGGGGGTGAACACTGAAGCTTTCTTT. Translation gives CASSLGQGVNTEAFF.